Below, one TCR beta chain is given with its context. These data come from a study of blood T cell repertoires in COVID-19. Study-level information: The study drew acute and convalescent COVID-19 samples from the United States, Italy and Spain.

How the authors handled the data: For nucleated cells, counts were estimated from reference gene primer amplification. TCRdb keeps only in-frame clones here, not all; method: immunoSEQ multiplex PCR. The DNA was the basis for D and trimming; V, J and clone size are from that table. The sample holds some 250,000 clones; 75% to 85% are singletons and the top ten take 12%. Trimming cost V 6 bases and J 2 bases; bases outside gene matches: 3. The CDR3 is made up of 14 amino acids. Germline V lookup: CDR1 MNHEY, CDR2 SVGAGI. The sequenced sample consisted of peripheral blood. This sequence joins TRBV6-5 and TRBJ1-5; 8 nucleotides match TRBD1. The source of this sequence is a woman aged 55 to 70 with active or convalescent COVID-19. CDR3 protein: CASRGQGGNQPQHF. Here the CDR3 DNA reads TGTGCCAGCAGAGGACAGGGCGGCAATCAGCCCCAGCATTTT.